This entry lists 9 T cell receptor beta chains sequenced from one sample in a study of a mutant IDH1 vaccine in newly diagnosed glioma. Clones were sequenced by immunoSEQ multiplex PCR, and TCRdb holds only the in-frame ones, with some missing. The data contain about 56,000 clones, about 79% of them seen just once; the ten biggest clones take up less than 6.5%. Time point noted: week 47, end of study. It was 300 ug of mutant IDH1 20-mer peptide that made up each vaccine dose, given with topical imiquimod. No antigen has been assigned to these receptors. The specimen comprised PBMCs, sampled from a glioma patient whose treatment included an IDH1 peptide vaccine. Receptor source: a man in his fifties or sixties with glioma.

The chain has TRBV6-4 and TRBJ2-1; the match to TRBD2 covers 14 bases. Germline V gene data show CDR1 as MRHNA and CDR2 as SNTAGT. With V trimmed by 5 bases and J by 7 bases, 7 bases remained unmatched. The CDR3 loop spans 16 amino acids. This chain's CDR3 is CASSRGTSGGPNEQFF. DNA of the CDR3: TGTGCCAGCAGTCGCGGGACTAGCGGGGGACCTAATGAGCAGTTCTTC.

CDR3 amino acids: CASSFGNSYEQYF. The CDR3 nucleotides are TGTGCCAGCAGCTTTGGTAACTCCTACGAGCAGTACTTC. The rearrangement uses TRBV7-2 and TRBJ2-7; D unresolved. Germline values: CDR1 SGHTA, CDR2 FQGNSA. CDR3 length equals 13 residues. V dropped 3 bases and J dropped 0 bases, with 6 bases sitting between them.

V gene TRBV6-1 combines with J gene TRBJ2-1; D possibly uses TRBD1 or TRBD2 (5 bases each). The CDR3 has 13 amino acids. V shed 0 bases and J shed 5 bases, with 5 bases lying between them. Germline V CDR1 and CDR2: MNHNS, SASEGT. For the CDR3, the DNA is TGTGCCAGCAGTGAAGCGGGGGACAATGAGCAGTTCTTC. Translated, it gives CASSEAGDNEQFF.

This chain connects TRBV15 to TRBJ2-1, with TRBD2 matching 15 bases. V was clipped by 5 bases and J by 7 bases; unmatched bases: 9. Germline V gene data show CDR1 as LNHNV and CDR2 as YYDKDF (reference sequence). The CDR3 consists of 17 residues. The CDR3 region has the DNA TGTGCCACCAGCTCCCGGCGGACTAGCGGGGGGGCGAATGAGCAGTTCTTC. Its protein product is CATSSRRTSGGANEQFF.

In DNA form, the CDR3 reads TGCGCCAGCAGCCAAAATACCGACAACTCCTACGAGCAGTACTTC. Its translation: CASSQNTDNSYEQYF. The chain has TRBV4-3 and TRBJ2-7; D is unclear. The V and J ends lost 2 bases and 0 bases respectively, with 11 bases between them. There are 15 residues in the CDR3. In germline, CDR1 is LGHNA, CDR2 YSLEER.

This clone has just a few counts. This chain joins TRBV4-2 and TRBJ1-1; TRBD1 aligns across 8 bases. J gave up 0 bases and V 3 bases, and 6 bases lay outside the gene matches. This CDR3 spans 16 amino acids. Germline V gives CDR1 LGHNA, CDR2 YNFKEQ. The CDR3 bases are TGTGCCAGCAGCCACTTGGACAGGGCAATGAACACTGAAGCTTTCTTT. Protein sequence: CASSHLDRAMNTEAFF.

This chain links TRBV10-3 with TRBJ2-7; D gene unclear. Trimming left V 3 bases short and J 3 bases short, with 6 bases between. Germline V gives CDR1 ENHRY, CDR2 SYGVKD. The CDR3 covers 12 residues. The CDR3, as DNA: TGTGCCATCAGTGAAGGCGGCTACGAGCAGTACTTC. Translated: CAISEGGYEQYF.

This clone was recorded once. This sequence joins TRBV29-1 and TRBJ2-3; TRBD1 aligns across 10 bases. V gave up 1 base and J gave up 3 bases; unmatched junction bases: 7. This CDR3 contains 16 residues. From germline, CDR1 is SQVTM and CDR2 ANQGSEA. For the CDR3, the DNA is TGCAGCGTTGAAGGGGGACAGGGGATCTTAACAGATACGCAGTATTTT. Its translation: CSVEGGQGILTDTQYF.

Concerning this clone: The CDR3 does not close with the conserved phenylalanine or tryptophan, likely indicating a read error. The DNA is omitted, as the CDR3 cannot be located on it reliably, and the CDR3 follows TCRdb's listing. The gene calls are TRBV20-1 and TRBJ1-2. Germline CDR1 DFQATT, CDR2 SNEGSKA (reference sequence). The CDR3 comprises 10 residues, both ends counted. The CDR3 here is CSASPRELLS.